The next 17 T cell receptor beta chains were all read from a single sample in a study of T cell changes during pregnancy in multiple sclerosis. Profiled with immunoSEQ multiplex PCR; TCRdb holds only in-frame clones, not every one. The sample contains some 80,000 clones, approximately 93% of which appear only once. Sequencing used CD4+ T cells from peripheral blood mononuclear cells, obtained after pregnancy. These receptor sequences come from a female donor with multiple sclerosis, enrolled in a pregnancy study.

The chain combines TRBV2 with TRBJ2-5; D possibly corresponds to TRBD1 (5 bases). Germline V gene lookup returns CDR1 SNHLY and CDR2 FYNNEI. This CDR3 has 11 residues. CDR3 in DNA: TGTGCGAGTCAGGGTTGGGAGACCCAGTACTTC. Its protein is CASQGWETQYF.

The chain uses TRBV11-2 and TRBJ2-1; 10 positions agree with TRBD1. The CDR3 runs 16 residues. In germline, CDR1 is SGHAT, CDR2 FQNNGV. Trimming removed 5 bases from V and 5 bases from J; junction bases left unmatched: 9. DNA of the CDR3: TGTGCCAGCAGCCCAGGGGACAGGGGAGCCCACAATGAGCAGTTCTTC. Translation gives CASSPGDRGAHNEQFF. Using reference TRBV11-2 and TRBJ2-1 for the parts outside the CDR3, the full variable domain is EAGVAQSPRYKIIEKRQSVAFWCNPISGHATLYWYQQILGQGPKLLIQFQNNGVVDDSQLPKDRFSAERLKGVDSTLKIQPAKLEDSAVYLCASSPGDRGAHNEQFFGPGTRLTVL.

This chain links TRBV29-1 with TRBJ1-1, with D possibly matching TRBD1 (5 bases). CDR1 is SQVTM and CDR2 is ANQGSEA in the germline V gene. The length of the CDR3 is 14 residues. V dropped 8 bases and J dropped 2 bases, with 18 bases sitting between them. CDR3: CSTSGEASNTEAFF. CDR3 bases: TGCAGCACTTCGGGGGAGGCTTCCAACACTGAAGCTTTCTTT.

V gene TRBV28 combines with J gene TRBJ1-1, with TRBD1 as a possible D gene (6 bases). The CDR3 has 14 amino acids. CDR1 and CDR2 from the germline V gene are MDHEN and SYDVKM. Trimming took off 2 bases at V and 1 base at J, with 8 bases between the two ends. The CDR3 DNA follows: TGTGCCAGCAGTTTAGGGACACCGAACACTGAAGCTTTCTTT. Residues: CASSLGTPNTEAFF.

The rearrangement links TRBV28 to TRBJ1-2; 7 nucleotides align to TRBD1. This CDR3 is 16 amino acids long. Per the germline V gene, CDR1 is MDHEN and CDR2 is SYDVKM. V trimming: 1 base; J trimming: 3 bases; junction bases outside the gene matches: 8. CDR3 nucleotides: TGTGCCAGCAGTTTATTCCGGCAGGGGGTAGACTATGGCTACACCTTC. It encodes CASSLFRQGVDYGYTF.

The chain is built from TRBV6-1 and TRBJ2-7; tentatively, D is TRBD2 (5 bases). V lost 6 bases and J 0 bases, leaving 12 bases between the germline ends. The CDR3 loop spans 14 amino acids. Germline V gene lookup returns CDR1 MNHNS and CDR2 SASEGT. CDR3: CASRGKRGSYEQYF. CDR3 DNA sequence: TGTGCCAGCAGGGGGAAACGGGGCTCCTACGAGCAGTACTTC.

The CDR3 DNA follows: TGTGCCAGCAGCGTCTACTCCTACGAGCAGTACTTC. Protein sequence: CASSVYSYEQYF. This chain links TRBV21-1 with TRBJ2-7; the DNA was not used to check the table's D call, TRBD2. TRBV21-1 is recorded as a pseudogene. The CDR3 length is 12 residues.

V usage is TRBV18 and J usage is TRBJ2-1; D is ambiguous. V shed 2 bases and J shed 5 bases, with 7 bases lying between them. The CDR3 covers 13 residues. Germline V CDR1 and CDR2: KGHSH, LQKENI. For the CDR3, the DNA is TGTGCCAGCTCACCAAATATTGACAATGAGCAGTTCTTC. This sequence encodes CASSPNIDNEQFF.

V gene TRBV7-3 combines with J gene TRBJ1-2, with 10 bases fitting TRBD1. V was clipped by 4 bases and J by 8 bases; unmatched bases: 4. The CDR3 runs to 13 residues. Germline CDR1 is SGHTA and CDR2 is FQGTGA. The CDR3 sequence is CASSSGQGGGYTF. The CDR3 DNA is TGTGCCAGCAGCTCAGGACAGGGGGGCGGCTACACCTTC.

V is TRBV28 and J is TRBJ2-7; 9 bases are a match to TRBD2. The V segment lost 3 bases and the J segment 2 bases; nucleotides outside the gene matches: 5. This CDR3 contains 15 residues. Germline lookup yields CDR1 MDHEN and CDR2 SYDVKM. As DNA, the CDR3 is TGTGCCAGCAGTTTCCCGGGACTAGCAACCTACGAGCAGTACTTC. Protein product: CASSFPGLATYEQYF.

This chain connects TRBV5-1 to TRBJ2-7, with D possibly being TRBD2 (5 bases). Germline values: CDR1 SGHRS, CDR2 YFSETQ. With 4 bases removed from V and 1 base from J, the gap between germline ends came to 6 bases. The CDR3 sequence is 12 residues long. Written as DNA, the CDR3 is TGCGCCAGCAGCACGGGGTCCTACGAGCAGTACTTC. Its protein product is CASSTGSYEQYF.

The CDR3 DNA sequence: TGTGCCAGCAGTTTCTCCGTAAGGCAGGCTAATTTTGGCTACACCTTC. It is translated as CASSFSVRQANFGYTF. V usage is TRBV27 and J usage is TRBJ1-2; D gene uncertain. Germline CDR1 reads MNHEY; CDR2 reads SMNVEV (reference sequence). V lost 3 bases and J 7 bases, leaving 21 bases between the germline ends. CDR3 length equals 16 residues.

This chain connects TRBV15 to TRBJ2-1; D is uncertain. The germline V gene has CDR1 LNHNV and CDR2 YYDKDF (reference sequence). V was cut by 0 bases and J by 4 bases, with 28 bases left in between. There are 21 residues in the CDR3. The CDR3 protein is CATSRDPRSLVTGVMYNEQFF. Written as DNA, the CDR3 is TGTGCCACCAGCAGAGATCCTCGGAGTCTCGTTACGGGTGTGATGTACAATGAGCAGTTCTTC.

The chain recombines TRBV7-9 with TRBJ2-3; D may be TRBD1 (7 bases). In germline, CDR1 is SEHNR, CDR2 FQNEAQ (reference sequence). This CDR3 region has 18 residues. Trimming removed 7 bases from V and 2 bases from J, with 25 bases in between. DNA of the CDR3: TGTGCCAGCAATCCGGACCCTATAGGAGGGGGCGCCACAGATACGCAGTATTTT. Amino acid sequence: CASNPDPIGGGATDTQYF.

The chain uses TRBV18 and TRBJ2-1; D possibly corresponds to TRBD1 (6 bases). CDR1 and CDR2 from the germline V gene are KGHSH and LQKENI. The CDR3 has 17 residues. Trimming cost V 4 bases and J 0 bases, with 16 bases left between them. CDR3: CASSLKQGSGSYNEQFF. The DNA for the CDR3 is TGTGCCAGCTCACTAAAACAGGGATCAGGCTCCTACAATGAGCAGTTCTTC.

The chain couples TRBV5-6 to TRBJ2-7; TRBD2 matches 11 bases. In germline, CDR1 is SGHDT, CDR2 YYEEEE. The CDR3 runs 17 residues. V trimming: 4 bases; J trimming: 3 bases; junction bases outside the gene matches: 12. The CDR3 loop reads CASSVTRGTSGIYEQYF. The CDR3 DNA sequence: TGTGCCAGCAGCGTCACCAGGGGGACTAGCGGTATCTACGAGCAGTACTTC.

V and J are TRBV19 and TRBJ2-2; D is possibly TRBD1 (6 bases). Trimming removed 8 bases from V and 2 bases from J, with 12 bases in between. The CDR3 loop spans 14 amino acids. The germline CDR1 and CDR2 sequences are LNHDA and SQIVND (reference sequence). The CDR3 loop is CASRLDRNTGELFF. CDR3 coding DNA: TGTGCCAGTCGATTGGACAGAAACACCGGGGAGCTGTTTTTT. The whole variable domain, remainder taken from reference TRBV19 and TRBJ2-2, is DGGITQSPKYLFRKEGQNVTLSCEQNLNHDAMYWYRQDPGQGLRLIYYSQIVNDFQKGDIAEGYSVSREKKESFPLTVTSAQKNPTAFYLCASRLDRNTGELFFGEGSRLTVL.